The clone carrying this T cell receptor (beta chain) was observed many times. What it recognizes is unknown. Template material for amplifying TCR beta CDR3 regions consisted of RNA transcripts. TCR CDR3 regions were first amplified by RT-PCR with HTBI primers. TCRdb re-analysed the multiplex PCR reads in MiXCR, keeping a single row per CDR3 protein. Of 300,000 to 400,000 distinct CDR3 sequences detected, roughly 13% appear once; the ten largest clones hold 20% to 25%. This record belongs to a study of T cells in Graves' hyperthyroidism and ophthalmopathy. Used for diagnoses were clinical symptoms, serum thyroxine and TRAb, thyroid ultrasound and orbital computed tomography. Study results and caveats: Among thyroid clonotypes expanded above 0.001, most also appeared in blood. Model predictions of ophthalmopathy came a median 6.5 months before onset.

Sequencing was performed on blood. This receptor was obtained from a woman in her thirties with Graves' hyperthyroidism.

The CDR3 loop is CSVGSGQETQYF. The CDR3, as DNA: TGCAGCGTTGGTTCGGGACAAGAGACCCAGTACTTC. This chain connects TRBV29-1 to TRBJ2-5; a weak D match, TRBD2 (5 bases). The length of the CDR3 is 12 residues. V was trimmed by 4 bases and J by 2 bases, leaving 8 bases between them. Germline CDR1 and CDR2: SQVTM and ANQGSEA.